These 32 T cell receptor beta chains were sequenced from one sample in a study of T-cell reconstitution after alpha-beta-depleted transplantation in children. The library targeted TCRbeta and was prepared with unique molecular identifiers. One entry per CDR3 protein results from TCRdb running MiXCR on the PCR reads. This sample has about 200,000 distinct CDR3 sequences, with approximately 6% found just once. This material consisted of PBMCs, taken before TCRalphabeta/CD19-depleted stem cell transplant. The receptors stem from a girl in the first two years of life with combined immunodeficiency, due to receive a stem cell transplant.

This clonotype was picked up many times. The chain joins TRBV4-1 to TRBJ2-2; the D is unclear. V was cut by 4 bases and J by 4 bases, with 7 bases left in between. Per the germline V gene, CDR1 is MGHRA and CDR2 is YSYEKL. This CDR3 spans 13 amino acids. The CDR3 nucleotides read TGCGCCAGCAGCCGCGGATTCACCGGGGAGCTGTTTTTT. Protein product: CASSRGFTGELFF.

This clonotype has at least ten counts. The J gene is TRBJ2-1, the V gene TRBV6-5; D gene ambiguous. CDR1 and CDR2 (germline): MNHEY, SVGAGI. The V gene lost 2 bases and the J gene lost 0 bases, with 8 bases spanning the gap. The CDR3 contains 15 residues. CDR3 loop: CASSYGVSSYNEQFF. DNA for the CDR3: TGTGCCAGCAGTTACGGTGTAAGCTCCTACAATGAGCAGTTCTTC.

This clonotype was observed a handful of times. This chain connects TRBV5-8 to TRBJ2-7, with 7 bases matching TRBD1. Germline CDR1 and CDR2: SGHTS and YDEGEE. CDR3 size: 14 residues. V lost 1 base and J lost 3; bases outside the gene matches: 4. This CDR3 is CASSLHRGVYEQYF. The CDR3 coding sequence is TGTGCCAGCAGCTTGCACAGGGGAGTCTACGAGCAGTACTTC.

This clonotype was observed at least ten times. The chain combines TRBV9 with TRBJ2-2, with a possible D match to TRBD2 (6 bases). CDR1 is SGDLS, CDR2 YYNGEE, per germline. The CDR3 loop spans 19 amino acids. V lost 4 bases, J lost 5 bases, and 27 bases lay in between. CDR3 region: CASSYWGDLTPLRTGELFF. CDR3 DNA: TGTGCCAGCAGCTACTGGGGGGATCTTACTCCCTTGAGAACCGGGGAGCTGTTTTTT.

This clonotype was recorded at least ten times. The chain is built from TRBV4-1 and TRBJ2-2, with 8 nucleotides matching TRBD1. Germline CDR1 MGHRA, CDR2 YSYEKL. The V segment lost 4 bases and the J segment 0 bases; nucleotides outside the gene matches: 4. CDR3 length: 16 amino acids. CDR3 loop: CASSPEGQANTGELFF. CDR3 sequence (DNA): TGCGCCAGCAGCCCGGAGGGACAGGCGAACACCGGGGAGCTGTTTTTT.

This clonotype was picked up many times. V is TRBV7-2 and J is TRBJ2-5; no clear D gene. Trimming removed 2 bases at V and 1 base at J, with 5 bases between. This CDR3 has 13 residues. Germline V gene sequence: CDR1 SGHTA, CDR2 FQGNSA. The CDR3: CASSLPRQETQYF. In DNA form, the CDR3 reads TGTGCCAGCAGCTTACCGCGCCAAGAGACCCAGTACTTC.

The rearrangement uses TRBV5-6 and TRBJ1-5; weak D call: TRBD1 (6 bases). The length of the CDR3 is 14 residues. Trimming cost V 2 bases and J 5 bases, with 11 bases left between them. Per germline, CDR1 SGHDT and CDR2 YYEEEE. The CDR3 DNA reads TGTGCCAGCAGCTTTAAATCAGGGGATCAGCCCCAGCATTTT. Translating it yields CASSFKSGDQPQHF.

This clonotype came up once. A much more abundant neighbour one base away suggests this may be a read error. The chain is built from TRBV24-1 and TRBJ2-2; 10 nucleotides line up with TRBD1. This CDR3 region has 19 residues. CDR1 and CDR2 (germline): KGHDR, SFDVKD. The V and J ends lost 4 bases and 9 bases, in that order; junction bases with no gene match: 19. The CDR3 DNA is TGTGCCACCAGTGACCCTAAGGATGTGACAGGGGGCCACCCCAGGGAGCTGTTTTTT. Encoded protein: CATSDPKDVTGGHPRELFF.

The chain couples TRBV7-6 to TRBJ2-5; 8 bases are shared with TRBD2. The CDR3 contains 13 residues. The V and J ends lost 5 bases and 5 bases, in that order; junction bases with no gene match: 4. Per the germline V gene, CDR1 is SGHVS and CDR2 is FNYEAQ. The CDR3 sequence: CASSPRLAETQYF. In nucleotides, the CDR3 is TGTGCCAGCAGCCCCCGACTAGCGGAGACCCAGTACTTC.

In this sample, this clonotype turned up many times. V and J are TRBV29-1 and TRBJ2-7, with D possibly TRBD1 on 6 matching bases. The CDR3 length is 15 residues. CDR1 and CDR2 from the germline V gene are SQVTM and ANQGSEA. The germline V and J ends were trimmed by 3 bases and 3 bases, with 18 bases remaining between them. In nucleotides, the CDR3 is TGCAGCGTTGAGGTTGAGCAGGGGCTGTACTACGAGCAGTACTTC. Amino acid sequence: CSVEVEQGLYYEQYF.

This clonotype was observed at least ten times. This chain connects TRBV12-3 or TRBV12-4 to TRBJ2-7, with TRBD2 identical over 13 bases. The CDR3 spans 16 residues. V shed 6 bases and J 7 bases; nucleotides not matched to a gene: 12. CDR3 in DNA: TGTGCCAGCAGGCCCCCACTAGCGGGAGGGCCGGGAGAGCAGTACTTC. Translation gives CASRPPLAGGPGEQYF.

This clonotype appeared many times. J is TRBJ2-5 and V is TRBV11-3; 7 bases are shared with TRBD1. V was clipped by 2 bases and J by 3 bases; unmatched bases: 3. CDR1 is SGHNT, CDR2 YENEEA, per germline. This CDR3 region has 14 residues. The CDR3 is CASSLQGEEETQYF. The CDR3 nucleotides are TGTGCCAGCAGCTTACAGGGGGAAGAAGAGACCCAGTACTTC. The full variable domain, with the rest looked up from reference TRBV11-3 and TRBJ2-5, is EAGVVQSPRYKIIEKKQPVAFWCNPISGHNTLYWYLQNLGQGPELLIRYENEEAVDDSQLPKDRFSAERLKGVDSTLKIQPAELGDSAVYLCASSLQGEEETQYFGPGTRLLVL.

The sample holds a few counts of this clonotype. CDR3 nucleotide sequence: TGCGCCAGCAGCCAGGGGACACCTATAAACTATGGCTACACCTTC. As protein: CASSQGTPINYGYTF. The chain employs TRBV4-3 and TRBJ1-2; maybe TRBD1 (6 bases). Trimming pared 3 bases from V and 2 bases from J, leaving 13 bases between. Germline V gene data show CDR1 as LGHNA and CDR2 as YSLEER. The CDR3 runs to 15 residues.

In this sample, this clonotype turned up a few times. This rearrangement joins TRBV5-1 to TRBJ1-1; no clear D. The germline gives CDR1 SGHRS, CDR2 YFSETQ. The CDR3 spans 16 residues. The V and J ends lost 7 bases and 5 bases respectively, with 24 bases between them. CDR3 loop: CASYFRAGLRRTEAFF. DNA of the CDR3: TGCGCCAGCTACTTTCGGGCGGGCCTCCGGAGGACTGAAGCTTTCTTT.

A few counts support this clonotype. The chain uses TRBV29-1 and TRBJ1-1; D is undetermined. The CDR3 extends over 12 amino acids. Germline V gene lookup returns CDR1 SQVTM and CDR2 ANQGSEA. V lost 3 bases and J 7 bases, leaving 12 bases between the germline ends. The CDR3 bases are TGCAGCGTTGATTTGGGAGGGATTGAAGCTTTCTTT. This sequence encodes CSVDLGGIEAFF.

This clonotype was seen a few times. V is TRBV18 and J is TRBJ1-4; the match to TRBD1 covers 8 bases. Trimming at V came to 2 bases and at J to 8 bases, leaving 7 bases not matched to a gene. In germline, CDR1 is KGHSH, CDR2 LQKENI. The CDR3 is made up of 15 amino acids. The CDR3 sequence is CASSPSTGAKEKLFF. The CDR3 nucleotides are TGTGCCAGCTCACCATCGACAGGGGCGAAGGAAAAACTGTTTTTT. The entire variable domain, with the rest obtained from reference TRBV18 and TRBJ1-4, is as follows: NAGVMQNPRHLVRRRGQEARLRCSPMKGHSHVYWYRQLPEEGLKFMVYLQKENIIDESGMPKERFSAEFPKEGPSILRIQQVVRGDSAAYFCASSPSTGAKEKLFFGSGTQLSVL.

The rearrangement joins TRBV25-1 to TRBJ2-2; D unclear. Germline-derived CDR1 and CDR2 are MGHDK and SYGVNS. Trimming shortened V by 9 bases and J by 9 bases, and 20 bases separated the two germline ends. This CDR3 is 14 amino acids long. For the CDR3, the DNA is TGTGCCAGGGGCCGCAGCCTACACTGGTGGGAGCTGTTTTTT. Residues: CARGRSLHWWELFF.

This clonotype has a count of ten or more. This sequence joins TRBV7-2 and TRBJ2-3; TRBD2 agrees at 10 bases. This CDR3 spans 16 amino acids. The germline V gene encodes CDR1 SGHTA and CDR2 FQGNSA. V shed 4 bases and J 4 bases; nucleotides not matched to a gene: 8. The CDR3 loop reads CASSYLTSGRADTQYF. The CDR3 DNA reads TGTGCCAGCAGCTATCTGACTAGCGGGCGCGCAGATACGCAGTATTTT.

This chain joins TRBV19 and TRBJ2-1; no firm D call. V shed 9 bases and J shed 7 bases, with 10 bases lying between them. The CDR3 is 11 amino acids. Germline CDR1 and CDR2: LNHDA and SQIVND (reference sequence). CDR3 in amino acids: CASPSWNEQFF. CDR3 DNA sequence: TGTGCCAGCCCTTCGTGGAATGAGCAGTTCTTC.

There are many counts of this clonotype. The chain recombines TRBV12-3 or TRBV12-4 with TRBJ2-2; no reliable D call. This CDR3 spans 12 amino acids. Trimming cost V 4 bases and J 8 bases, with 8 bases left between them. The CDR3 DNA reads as TGTGCCAGCAGTTCAAGTACAGGGGAGCTGTTTTTT. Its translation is CASSSSTGELFF.

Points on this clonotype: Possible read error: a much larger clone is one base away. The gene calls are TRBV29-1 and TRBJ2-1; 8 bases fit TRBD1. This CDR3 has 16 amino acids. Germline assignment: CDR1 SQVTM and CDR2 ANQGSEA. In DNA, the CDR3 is TGCAGCGTTGTTGTGCCTGGCCAGGACAGGGTGTATGAGCAGTCCTTC. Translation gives CSVVVPGQDRVYEQSF.

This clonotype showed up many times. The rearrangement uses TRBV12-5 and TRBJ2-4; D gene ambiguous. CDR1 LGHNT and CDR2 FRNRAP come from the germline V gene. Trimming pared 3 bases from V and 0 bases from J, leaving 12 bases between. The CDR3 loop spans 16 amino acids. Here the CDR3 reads CASGFLTQSAKNIQYF. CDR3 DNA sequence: TGTGCTAGTGGTTTCCTGACTCAATCAGCCAAAAACATTCAGTACTTC.

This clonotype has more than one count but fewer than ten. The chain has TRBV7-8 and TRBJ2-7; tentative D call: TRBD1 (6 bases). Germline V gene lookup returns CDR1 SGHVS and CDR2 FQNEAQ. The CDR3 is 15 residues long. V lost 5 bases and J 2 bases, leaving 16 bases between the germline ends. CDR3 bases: TGTGCCAGCAGCATACCGGGACATACTCCCTACGAGCAGTACTTC. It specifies CASSIPGHTPYEQYF.

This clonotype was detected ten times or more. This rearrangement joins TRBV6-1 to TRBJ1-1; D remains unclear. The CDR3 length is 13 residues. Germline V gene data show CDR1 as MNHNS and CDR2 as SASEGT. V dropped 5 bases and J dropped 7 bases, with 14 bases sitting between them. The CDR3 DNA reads TGTGCCAGCAGTCGTCTGGTGGGCAGTGAAGCTTTCTTT. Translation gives CASSRLVGSEAFF.

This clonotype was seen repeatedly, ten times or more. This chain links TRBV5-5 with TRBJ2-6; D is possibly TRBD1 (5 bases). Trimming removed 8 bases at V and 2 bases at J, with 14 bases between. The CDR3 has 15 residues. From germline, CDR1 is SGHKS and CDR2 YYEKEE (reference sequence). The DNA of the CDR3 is TGTGCCAGTCTCCAGGGAACGGCTGGGGCCAACGTCCTGACTTTC. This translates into CASLQGTAGANVLTF.

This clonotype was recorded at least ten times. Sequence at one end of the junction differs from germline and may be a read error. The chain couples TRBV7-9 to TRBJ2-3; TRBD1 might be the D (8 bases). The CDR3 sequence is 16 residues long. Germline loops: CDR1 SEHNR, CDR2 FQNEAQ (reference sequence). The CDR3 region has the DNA TGTGCCAGCAGCCTAGCGGCAGGGGGCCGCACAGATACGCAGTATTTT. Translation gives CASSLAAGGRTDTQYF.

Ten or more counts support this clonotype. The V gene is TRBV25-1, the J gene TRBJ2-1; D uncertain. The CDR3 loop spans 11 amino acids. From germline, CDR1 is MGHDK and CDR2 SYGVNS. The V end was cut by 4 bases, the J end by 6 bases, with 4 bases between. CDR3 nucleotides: TGTGCCAGCAGTGTCTTCAATGAGCAGTTCTTC. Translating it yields CASSVFNEQFF.

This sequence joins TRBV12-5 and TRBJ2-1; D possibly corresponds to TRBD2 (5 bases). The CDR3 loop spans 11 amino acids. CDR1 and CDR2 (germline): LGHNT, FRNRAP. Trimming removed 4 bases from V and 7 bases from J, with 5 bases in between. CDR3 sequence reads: CASGSGNEQFF. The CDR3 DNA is TGTGCTAGTGGTTCGGGAAATGAGCAGTTCTTC.

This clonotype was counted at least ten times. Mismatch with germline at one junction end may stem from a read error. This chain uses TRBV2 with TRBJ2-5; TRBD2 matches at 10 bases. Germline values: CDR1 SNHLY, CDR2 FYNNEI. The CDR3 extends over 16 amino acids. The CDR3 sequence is CLTGSGGANYQETQYF. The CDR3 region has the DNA TGCCTGACGGGAAGCGGGGGGGCAAACTACCAAGAGACCCAGTACTTC.

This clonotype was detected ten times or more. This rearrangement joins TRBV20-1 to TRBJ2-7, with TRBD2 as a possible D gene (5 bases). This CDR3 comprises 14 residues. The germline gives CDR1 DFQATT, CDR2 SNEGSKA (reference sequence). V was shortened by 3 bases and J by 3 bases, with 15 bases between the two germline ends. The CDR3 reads CSARVGLARYEQYF. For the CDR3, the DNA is TGCAGTGCTAGGGTCGGACTGGCGCGCTACGAGCAGTACTTC.

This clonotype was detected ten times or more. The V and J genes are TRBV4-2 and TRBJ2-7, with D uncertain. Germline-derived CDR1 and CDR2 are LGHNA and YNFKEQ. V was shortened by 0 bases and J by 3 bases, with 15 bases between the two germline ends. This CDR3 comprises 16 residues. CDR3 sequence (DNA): TGTGCCAGCAGCCAAGACCTAGGACCACCGTTCTACGAGCAGTACTTC. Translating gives CASSQDLGPPFYEQYF.

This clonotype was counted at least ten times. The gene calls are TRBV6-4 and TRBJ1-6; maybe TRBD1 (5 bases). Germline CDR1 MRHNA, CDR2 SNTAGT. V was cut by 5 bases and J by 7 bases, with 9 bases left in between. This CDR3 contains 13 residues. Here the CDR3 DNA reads TGTGCCAGCAGTCCCTGGGGGAATTCACCCCTCCACTTT. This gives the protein CASSPWGNSPLHF.